This record looks at one T cell receptor (beta chain) sequence and its context. Its antigen is not identified. At baseline, cycle 4 day 1, and cycle 7 day 1, blood was sampled. The source of the sample is a study of OX40 agonist ivuxolimab in advanced cancers. Study as a whole: Ivuxolimab doses were 0.01, 0.1, 0.3, 1.5, 3 or 10 mg/kg every 2 weeks. General study points: Within 6 weeks, CD4+ and CD8+ blood T cells expanded clonally at 0.1 to 3.0 mg/kg.

This table comes from immunoSEQ multiplex PCR, and its TCRdb copy is limited to in-frame clones, with some not included. Among about 38,000 clones listed, 70% to 90% were seen once. Germline V CDR1 and CDR2: MDHEN, SYDVKM. The V end lost 0 bases, the J end lost 3 bases, and 12 bases lay between the germline ends. CDR3 length: 16 residues. The sequencing here drew on CD4+ or CD8+ T cells sorted from blood, taken in a trial of the OX40 agonist ivuxolimab. This clonotype was obtained from an adult with an advanced solid tumor such as melanoma, head and neck, liver or kidney cancer. The J gene is TRBJ2-4, the V gene TRBV28, with a tentative D call TRBD1 (5 bases). Here the CDR3 DNA reads TGTGCCAGCAGTTTATGGCATAGGGGTGACAAAAACATTCAGTACTTC. Translation: CASSLWHRGDKNIQYF.